This T cell receptor beta chain appears in the sequencing data of a study of blood T cells in healthy people across ages. The CDR3 is 16 amino acids. Looked up from germline, CDR1 is MNHNY and CDR2 is SVGAGI (reference sequence). Trimming left V 7 bases short and J 0 bases short, with 16 bases between. Next came a second PCR, run for about 6 to 12 cycles, which used a sample-barcoded 5' primer along with a J-beta primer mix. TCRdb re-called the 5' RACE reads with MiXCR, one entry per CDR3 protein. The table lists hundreds of thousands of distinct CDR3 sequences, 55% to 70% of them singletons. This clonotype was seen a handful of times.

The chain joins TRBV6-6 to TRBJ2-1; no firm D call. The sequence was obtained from a man between 25 and 39 years old in good health. Sequencing was carried out using blood. The CDR3 reads CASTPSGRSSYNEQFF. The CDR3 DNA reads as TGTGCCAGCACCCCCTCTGGGCGGTCCTCCTACAATGAGCAGTTCTTC.